These 13 T cell receptor beta chains came from one sample sequenced in a study of control samples from healthy donors and cancer patients. Generated by immunoSEQ multiplex PCR, the TCRdb table keeps only in-frame clones and is missing some. This sample has over 150,000 clones, with 85% to 95% found just once. Source material: blood. The receptors derive from a woman between 18 and 30 years old in good health.

This clone was observed a single time. The chain combines TRBV20-1 with TRBJ1-2; D call uncertain. V gave up 5 bases and J gave up 3 bases, with 7 bases separating them. Germline lookup yields CDR1 DFQATT and CDR2 SNEGSKA (reference sequence). The CDR3 runs to 11 residues. CDR3 region: CSAHTDYGYTF. The CDR3 DNA is TGCAGTGCTCACACGGACTATGGCTACACCTTC.

The chain joins TRBV4-2 to TRBJ1-6; D call uncertain. The V gene's germline CDR1 is LGHNA and CDR2 YNFKEQ. The CDR3 consists of 17 residues. Deletions cut 0 bases from V and 0 bases from J, with 9 bases between. The CDR3 spells CASSQEGTSSYNSPLHF. The CDR3, as DNA: TGTGCCAGCAGCCAAGAGGGCACGAGCTCCTATAATTCACCCCTCCACTTT.

V usage is TRBV11-3 and J usage is TRBJ2-1, with no clear D. From germline, CDR1 is SGHNT and CDR2 YENEEA. The CDR3 loop spans 14 amino acids. The germline V and J ends were trimmed by 2 bases and 6 bases, with 11 bases remaining between them. The CDR3 DNA follows: TGTGCCAGCAGCTTAAGCCTCTCCGTCAATGAGCAGTTCTTC. Translation: CASSLSLSVNEQFF.

The gene calls are TRBV9 and TRBJ2-3, with D possibly being TRBD2 (7 bases). V gave up 4 bases and J gave up 3 bases, with 15 bases separating them. Germline values: CDR1 SGDLS, CDR2 YYNGEE. The CDR3 sequence is 15 residues long. CDR3 nucleotide sequence: TGTGCCAGCAGCTTCCAGGGGAGGGAAACAGATACGCAGTATTTT. This sequence encodes CASSFQGRETDTQYF.

On this clone itself: The final CDR3 position lacks the conserved phenylalanine or tryptophan, pointing to a likely read error. No DNA is shown, since the ends of the CDR3 on it are uncertain; the CDR3 is the one TCRdb lists. V and J are TRBV21-1 and TRBJ2-7; the table assigns TRBD1, which was not confirmed against the DNA. TRBV21-1 is assigned pseudogene status. The CDR3 is 10 amino acids long, termini counted. The chain's CDR3 is CASSKIYSRA.

The J gene is TRBJ2-3, the V gene TRBV7-8, with 9 bases that match TRBD1. With 6 bases clipped from V and 6 bases from J, the junction kept 13 bases outside the gene matches. The CDR3 has 16 amino acids. Germline CDR1 is SGHVS and CDR2 is FQNEAQ. DNA of the CDR3: TGTGCCAGCAGGGGGGAAGGGACAGGGCTTTGGGATACGCAGTATTTT. Encoded protein: CASRGEGTGLWDTQYF.

This rearrangement joins TRBV2 to TRBJ1-2; 10 bases line up with TRBD1. Per the germline V gene, CDR1 is SNHLY and CDR2 is FYNNEI. Trimming cost V 1 base and J 3 bases; bases outside gene matches: 5. The length of the CDR3 is 16 residues. The CDR3 DNA reads as TGTGCCAGCAGTGAAGGGGACAGGGGAGACGACTATGGCTACACCTTC. This sequence encodes CASSEGDRGDDYGYTF.

The DNA of the CDR3 is TGTGCCAGCAGCTTGAGGGGTAGCCTTGGAGAAAAACTGTTTTTT. Amino acids: CASSLRGSLGEKLFF. The gene calls are TRBV5-6 and TRBJ1-4, with TRBD1 as a possible D gene (5 bases). Trimming cost V 1 base and J 8 bases, with 15 bases left between them. Germline V gives CDR1 SGHDT, CDR2 YYEEEE. The CDR3 has 15 residues. Full variable domain (rest looked up from reference TRBV5-6 and TRBJ1-4): DAGVTQSPTHLIKTRGQQVTLRCSPKSGHDTVSWYQQALGQGPQFIFQYYEEEERQRGNFPDRFSGHQFPNYSSELNVNALLLGDSALYLCASSLRGSLGEKLFFGSGTQLSVL.

The chain employs TRBV9 and TRBJ1-1; D gene unclear. Germline CDR1 and CDR2: SGDLS and YYNGEE. The CDR3 is 17 residues long. The germline V and J ends were trimmed by 0 bases and 2 bases, with 17 bases remaining between them. CDR3 DNA sequence: TGTGCCAGCAGCGTAGAGGGCCTTACAAGGAGCAACACTGAAGCTTTCTTT. This encodes CASSVEGLTRSNTEAFF.

This clone was recorded once. The chain carries TRBV6-5 and TRBJ1-1; D unclear. Germline lookup yields CDR1 MNHEY and CDR2 SVGAGI. The CDR3 is 14 residues long. The V and J ends lost 4 bases and 1 base respectively, with 10 bases between them. As DNA, the CDR3 is TGTGCCAGCAGTTTTACGGAAGGGAACACTGAAGCTTTCTTT. Amino acids: CASSFTEGNTEAFF.

The chain links TRBV6-1 to TRBJ1-5, with 7 positions matching TRBD1. The V gene's germline CDR1 is MNHNS and CDR2 SASEGT. This CDR3 contains 16 residues. J was trimmed by 6 bases and V by 3 bases; bases with no gene match: 11. DNA for the CDR3: TGTGCCAGCAGTGAGGCGACAGGGACCAGGGGTCAGCCCCAGCATTTT. It codes for CASSEATGTRGQPQHF.

J is TRBJ1-1 and V is TRBV5-1; TRBD1 matches at 8 bases. The V gene end was trimmed by 1 base and the J gene end by 4 bases; junction bases not matched to a gene: 9. In germline, CDR1 is SGHRS, CDR2 YFSETQ. The CDR3 is 16 residues long. CDR3 residues: CASSLTIHTGGTEAFF. The CDR3 DNA sequence: TGCGCCAGCAGCTTGACGATCCATACAGGGGGCACTGAAGCTTTCTTT.

The chain couples TRBV9 to TRBJ2-1; D remains ambiguous. This CDR3 is 15 amino acids long. From germline, CDR1 is SGDLS and CDR2 YYNGEE. V was trimmed by 4 bases and J by 1 base, leaving 12 bases between them. CDR3 sequence reads: CASSSRSVSYNEQFF. The CDR3 coding sequence is TGTGCCAGCAGCTCCCGCAGCGTGTCCTACAATGAGCAGTTCTTC.